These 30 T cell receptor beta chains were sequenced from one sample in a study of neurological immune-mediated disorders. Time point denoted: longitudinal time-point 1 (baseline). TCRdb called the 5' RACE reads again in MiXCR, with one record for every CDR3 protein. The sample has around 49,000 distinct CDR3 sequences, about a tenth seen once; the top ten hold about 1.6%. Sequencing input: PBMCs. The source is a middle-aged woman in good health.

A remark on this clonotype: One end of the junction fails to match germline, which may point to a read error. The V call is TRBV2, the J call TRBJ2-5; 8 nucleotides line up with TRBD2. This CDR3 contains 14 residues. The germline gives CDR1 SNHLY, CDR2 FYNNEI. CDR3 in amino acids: CASGLAGGSGTQCF. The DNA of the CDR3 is TGTGCCAGCGGGCTAGCGGGCGGTTCCGGGACCCAGTGCTTC.

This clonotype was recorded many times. In DNA, the CDR3 is TGTGCCAGCAGTTTAGCCCGGATGAATTGGGGCTACAATGAGCAGTTCTTC. Protein: CASSLARMNWGYNEQFF. The chain recombines TRBV27 with TRBJ2-1; D ambiguous. The CDR3 is 17 residues long. V shed 2 bases and J shed 3 bases, with 17 bases lying between them. In germline, CDR1 is MNHEY, CDR2 SMNVEV (reference sequence).

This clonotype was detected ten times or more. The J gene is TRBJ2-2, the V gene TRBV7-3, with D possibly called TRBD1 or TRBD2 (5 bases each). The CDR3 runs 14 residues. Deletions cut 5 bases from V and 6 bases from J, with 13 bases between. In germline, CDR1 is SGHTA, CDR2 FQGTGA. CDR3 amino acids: CASSLGQGAGELFF. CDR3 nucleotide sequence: TGTGCCAGCAGCCTAGGCCAGGGAGCCGGGGAGCTGTTTTTT.

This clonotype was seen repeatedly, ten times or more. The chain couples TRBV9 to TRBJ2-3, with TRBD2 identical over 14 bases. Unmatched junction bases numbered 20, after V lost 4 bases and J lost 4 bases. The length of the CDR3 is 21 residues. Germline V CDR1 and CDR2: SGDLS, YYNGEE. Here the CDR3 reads CASSLSRGLAGAKGSADTQYF. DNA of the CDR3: TGTGCCAGCAGCCTGAGTAGGGGACTAGCGGGGGCTAAGGGGTCGGCAGATACGCAGTATTTT.

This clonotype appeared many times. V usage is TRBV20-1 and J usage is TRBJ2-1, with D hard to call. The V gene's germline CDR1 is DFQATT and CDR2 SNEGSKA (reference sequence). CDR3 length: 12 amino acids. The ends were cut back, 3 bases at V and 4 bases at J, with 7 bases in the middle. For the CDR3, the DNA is TGCAGTGCTAGTCCTCAGTACAATGAGCAGTTCTTC. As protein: CSASPQYNEQFF.

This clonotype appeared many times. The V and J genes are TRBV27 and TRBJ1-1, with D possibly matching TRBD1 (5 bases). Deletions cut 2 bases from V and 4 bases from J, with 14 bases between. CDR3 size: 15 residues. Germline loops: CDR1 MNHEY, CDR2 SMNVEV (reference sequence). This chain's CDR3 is CASSLKGLRTTEAFF. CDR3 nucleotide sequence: TGTGCCAGCAGTTTAAAGGGGCTGCGAACCACTGAAGCTTTCTTT.

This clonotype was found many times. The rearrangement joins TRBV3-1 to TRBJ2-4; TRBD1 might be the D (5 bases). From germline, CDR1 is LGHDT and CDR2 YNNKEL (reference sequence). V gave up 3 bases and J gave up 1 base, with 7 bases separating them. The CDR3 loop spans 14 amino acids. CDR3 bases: TGTGCCAGCAGCCACTCAGGGGCCAAAAACATTCAGTACTTC. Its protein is CASSHSGAKNIQYF. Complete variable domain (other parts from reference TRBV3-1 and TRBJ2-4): DTAVSQTPKYLVTQMGNDKSIKCEQNLGHDTMYWYKQDSKKFLKIMFSYNNKELIINETVPNRFSPKSPDKAHLNLHINSLELGDSAVYFCASSHSGAKNIQYFGAGTRLSVL.

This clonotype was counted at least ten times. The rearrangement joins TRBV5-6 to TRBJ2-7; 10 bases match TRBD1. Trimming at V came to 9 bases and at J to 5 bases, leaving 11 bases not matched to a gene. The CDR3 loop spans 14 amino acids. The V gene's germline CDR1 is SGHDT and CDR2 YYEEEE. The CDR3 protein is CATRQTGGLDEQYF. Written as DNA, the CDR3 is TGTGCCACCCGTCAGACAGGGGGCTTGGACGAGCAGTACTTC.

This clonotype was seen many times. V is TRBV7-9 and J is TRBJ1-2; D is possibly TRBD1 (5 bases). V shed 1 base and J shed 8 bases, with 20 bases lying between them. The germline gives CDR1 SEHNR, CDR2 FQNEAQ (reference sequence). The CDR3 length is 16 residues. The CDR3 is CASSLGSPSHRGGYTF. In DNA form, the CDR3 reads TGTGCCAGCAGCTTAGGTTCGCCGAGCCACCGGGGCGGCTACACCTTC.

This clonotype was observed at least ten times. CDR3 residues: CASKGGNYGYTF. The CDR3 nucleotides read TGTGCCAGCAAGGGGGGGAACTATGGCTACACCTTC. The chain recombines TRBV2 with TRBJ1-2, with D tentatively TRBD1 (6 bases). V was shortened by 7 bases and J by 2 bases, with 8 bases between the two germline ends. There are 12 residues in the CDR3. CDR1 is SNHLY, CDR2 FYNNEI, per germline.

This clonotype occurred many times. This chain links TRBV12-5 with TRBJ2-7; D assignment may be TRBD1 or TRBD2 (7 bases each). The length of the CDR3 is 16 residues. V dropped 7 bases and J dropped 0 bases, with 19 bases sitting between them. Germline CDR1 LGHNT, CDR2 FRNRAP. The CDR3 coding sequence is TGTGCTAGTGCCCAAGCCAGGGGGGGCCCCTCCTACGAGCAGTACTTC. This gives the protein CASAQARGGPSYEQYF.

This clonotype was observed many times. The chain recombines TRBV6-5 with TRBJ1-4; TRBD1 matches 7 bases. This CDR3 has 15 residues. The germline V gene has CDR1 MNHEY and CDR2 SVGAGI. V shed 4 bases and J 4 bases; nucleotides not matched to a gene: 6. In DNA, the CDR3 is TGTGCCAGCAGTTTTACGGGACAGCTTAATGAAAAACTGTTTTTT. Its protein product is CASSFTGQLNEKLFF.

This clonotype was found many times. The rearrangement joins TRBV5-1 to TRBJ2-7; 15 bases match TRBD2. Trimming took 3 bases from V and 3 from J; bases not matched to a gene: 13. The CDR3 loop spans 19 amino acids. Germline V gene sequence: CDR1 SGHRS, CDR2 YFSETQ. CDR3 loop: CASSSHAPGLAGGLYEQYF. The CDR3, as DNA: TGCGCCAGCAGCTCCCACGCGCCGGGACTAGCGGGAGGACTCTACGAGCAGTACTTC. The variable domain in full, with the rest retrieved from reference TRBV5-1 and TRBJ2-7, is KAGVTQTPRYLIKTRGQQVTLSCSPISGHRSVSWYQQTPGQGLQFLFEYFSETQRNKGNFPGRFSGRQFSNSRSEMNVSTLELGDSALYLCASSSHAPGLAGGLYEQYFGPGTRLTVT.

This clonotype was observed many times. CDR3 nucleotides: TGTGCCACCAGCACAGGTGACTATGGCTACACCTTC. It encodes CATSTGDYGYTF. V and J are TRBV15 and TRBJ1-2, with no clear D. V lost 4 bases and J lost 3, with 6 bases in between. Germline values: CDR1 LNHNV, CDR2 YYDKDF (reference sequence). The CDR3 has 12 residues.

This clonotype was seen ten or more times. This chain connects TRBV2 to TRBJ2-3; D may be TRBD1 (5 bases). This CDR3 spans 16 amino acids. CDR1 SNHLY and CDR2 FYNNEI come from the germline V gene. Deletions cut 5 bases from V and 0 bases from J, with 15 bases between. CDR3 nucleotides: TGTGCCAGCAGTTCCCCCGTGGACATGAGCACAGATACGCAGTATTTT. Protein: CASSSPVDMSTDTQYF.

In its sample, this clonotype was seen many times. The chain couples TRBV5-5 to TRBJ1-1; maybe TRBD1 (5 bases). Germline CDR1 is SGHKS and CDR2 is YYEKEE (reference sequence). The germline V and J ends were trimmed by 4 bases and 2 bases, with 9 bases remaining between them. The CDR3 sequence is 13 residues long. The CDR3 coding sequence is TGTGCCAGCAGCGCACAGGCCAACACTGAAGCTTTCTTT. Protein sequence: CASSAQANTEAFF.

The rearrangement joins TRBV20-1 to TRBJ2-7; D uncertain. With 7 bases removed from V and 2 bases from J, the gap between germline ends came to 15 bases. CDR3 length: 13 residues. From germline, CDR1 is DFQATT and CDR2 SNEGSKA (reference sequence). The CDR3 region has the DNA TGCAGTGTTATACGCCTGCCCACCTACGAGCAGTACTTC. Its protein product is CSVIRLPTYEQYF.

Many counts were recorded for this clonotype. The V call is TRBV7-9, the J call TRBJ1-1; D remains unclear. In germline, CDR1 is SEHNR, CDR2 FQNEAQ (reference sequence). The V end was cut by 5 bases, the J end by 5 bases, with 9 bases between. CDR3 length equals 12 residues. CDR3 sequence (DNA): TGTGCCAGCAGCGTTGGAGGGACTGAAGCTTTCTTT. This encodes CASSVGGTEAFF.

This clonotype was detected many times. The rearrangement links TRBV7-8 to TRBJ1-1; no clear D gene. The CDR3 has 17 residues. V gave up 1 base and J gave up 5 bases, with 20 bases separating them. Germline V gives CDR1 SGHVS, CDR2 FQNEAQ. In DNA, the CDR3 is TGTGCCAGCAGCTTAGTAAGCGACTCTATGACCCCTACTGAAGCTTTCTTT. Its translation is CASSLVSDSMTPTEAFF.

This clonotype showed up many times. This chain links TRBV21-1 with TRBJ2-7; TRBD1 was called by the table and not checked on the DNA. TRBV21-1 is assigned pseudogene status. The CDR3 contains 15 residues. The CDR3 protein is CASSKDREGQGEQYF. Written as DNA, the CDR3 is TGTGCCAGCAGCAAGGACAGGGAGGGGCAGGGCGAGCAGTACTTC.

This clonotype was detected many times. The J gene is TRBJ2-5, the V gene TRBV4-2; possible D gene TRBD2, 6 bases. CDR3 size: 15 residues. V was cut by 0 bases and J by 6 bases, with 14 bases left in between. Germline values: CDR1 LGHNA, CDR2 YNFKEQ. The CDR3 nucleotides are TGTGCCAGCAGCCAAGAGACCGGGGGAGGAAAGACCCAGTACTTC. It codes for CASSQETGGGKTQYF.

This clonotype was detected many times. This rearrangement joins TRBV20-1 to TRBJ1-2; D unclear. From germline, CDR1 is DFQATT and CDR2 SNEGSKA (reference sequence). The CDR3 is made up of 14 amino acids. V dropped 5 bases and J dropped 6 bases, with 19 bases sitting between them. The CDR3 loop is CSAGKPGGFNGYTF. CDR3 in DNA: TGCAGTGCTGGAAAGCCGGGCGGATTTAATGGCTACACCTTC.

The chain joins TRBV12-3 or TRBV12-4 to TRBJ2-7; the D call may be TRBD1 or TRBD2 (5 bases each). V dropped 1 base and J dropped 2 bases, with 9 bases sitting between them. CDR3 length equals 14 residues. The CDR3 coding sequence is TGTGCCAGCAGTTTAGGGCGAGGGGCCTACGAGCAGTACTTC. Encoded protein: CASSLGRGAYEQYF.

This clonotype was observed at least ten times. As DNA, the CDR3 is TGCGCCAGCAGCCCATCGACAGGGGATGGGGAGACCCAGTACTTC. Encoded protein: CASSPSTGDGETQYF. V gene TRBV5-1 combines with J gene TRBJ2-5; TRBD1 aligns across 8 bases. After removal of 4 bases from V and 5 bases from J, the junction contained 10 bases not matched to a gene. This CDR3 has 15 amino acids. Germline assignment: CDR1 SGHRS and CDR2 YFSETQ. Full variable domain (outside the CDR3, taken from reference TRBV5-1 and TRBJ2-5): KAGVTQTPRYLIKTRGQQVTLSCSPISGHRSVSWYQQTPGQGLQFLFEYFSETQRNKGNFPGRFSGRQFSNSRSEMNVSTLELGDSALYLCASSPSTGDGETQYFGPGTRLLVL.

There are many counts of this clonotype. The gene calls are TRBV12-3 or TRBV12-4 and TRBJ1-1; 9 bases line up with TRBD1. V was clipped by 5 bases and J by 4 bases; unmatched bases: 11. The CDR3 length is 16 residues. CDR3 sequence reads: CASSPGTGRLGTEAFF. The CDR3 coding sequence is TGTGCCAGCAGTCCCGGGACAGGGAGGTTAGGCACTGAAGCTTTCTTT.

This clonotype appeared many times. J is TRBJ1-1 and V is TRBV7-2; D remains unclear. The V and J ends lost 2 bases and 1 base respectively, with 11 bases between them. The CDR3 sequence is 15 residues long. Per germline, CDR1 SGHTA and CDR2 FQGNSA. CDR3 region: CASSLKFERNTEAFF. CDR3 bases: TGTGCCAGCAGCTTAAAGTTTGAGAGGAACACTGAAGCTTTCTTT.

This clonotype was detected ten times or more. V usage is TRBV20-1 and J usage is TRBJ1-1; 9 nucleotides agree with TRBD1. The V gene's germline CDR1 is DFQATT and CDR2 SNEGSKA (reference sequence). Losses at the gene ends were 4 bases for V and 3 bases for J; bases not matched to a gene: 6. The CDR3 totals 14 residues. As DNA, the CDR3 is TGCAGTGCTATATTTCGACAGGGGGACACTGAAGCTTTCTTT. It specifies CSAIFRQGDTEAFF.

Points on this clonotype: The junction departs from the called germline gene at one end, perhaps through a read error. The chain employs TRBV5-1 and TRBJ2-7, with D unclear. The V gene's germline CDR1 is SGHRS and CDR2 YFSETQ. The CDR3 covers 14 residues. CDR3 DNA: TGCGCCAGCCGCTTGGGTGATAACGCGAGCGAGCAGTACTTC. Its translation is CASRLGDNASEQYF.

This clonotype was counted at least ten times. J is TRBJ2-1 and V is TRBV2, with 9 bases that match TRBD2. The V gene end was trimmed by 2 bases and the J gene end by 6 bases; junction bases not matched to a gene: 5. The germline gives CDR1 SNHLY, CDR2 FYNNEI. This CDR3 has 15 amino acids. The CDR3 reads CASSEFVSGSNEQFF. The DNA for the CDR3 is TGTGCCAGCAGTGAATTTGTTAGCGGGAGCAATGAGCAGTTCTTC.

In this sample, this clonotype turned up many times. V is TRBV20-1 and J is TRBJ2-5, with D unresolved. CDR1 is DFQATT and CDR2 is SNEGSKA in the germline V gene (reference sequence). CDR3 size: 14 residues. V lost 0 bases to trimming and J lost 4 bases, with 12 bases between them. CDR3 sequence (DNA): TGCAGTGCTAGAGATCTGAATAGCATAGAGACCCAGTACTTC. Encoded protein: CSARDLNSIETQYF.